This entry lists 5 T cell receptor beta chains sequenced from one sample in a study of somatic mutations in cytotoxic T cells in rheumatoid arthritis. The assay was immunoSEQ multiplex PCR, and TCRdb's table has in-frame clones only and misses some. The sample has 15,000 to 20,000 clones, approximately 84% seen once. The sample was CD8+ T cells sorted from blood. All receptors come from an adult with rheumatoid arthritis.

This clone appeared once. The chain uses TRBV14 and TRBJ2-2; D is undetermined. This CDR3 contains 16 residues. Trimming removed 1 base at V and 6 bases at J, with 15 bases between. Germline lookup yields CDR1 SGHDN and CDR2 FVKESK. The CDR3 reads CASSQVTSYHPGELFF. The DNA of the CDR3 is TGTGCCAGCAGCCAAGTCACCAGCTACCACCCCGGGGAGCTGTTTTTT. Together with reference TRBV14 and TRBJ2-2, the CDR3 gives the full variable domain: EAGVTQFPSHSVIEKGQTVTLRCDPISGHDNLYWYRRVMGKEIKFLLHFVKESKQDESGMPNNRFLAERTGGTYSTLKVQPAELEDSGVYFCASSQVTSYHPGELFFGEGSRLTVL.

The chain joins TRBV28 to TRBJ2-7; D is possibly TRBD2 (6 bases). The length of the CDR3 is 14 residues. Germline CDR1 MDHEN, CDR2 SYDVKM. Trimming took 8 bases from V and 6 from J, leaving 20 bases between them. The CDR3 region has the DNA TGTGCCAGCGGGACTCGGAGTGGGGCCCGCGAGCAGTACTTC. Translated: CASGTRSGAREQYF. The full variable domain, its missing parts supplied by reference TRBV28 and TRBJ2-7, is DVKVTQSSRYLVKRTGEKVFLECVQDMDHENMFWYRQDPGLGLRLIYFSYDVKMKEKGDIPEGYSVSREKKERFSLILESASTNQTSMYLCASGTRSGAREQYFGPGTRLTVT.

This clone has only one observation. This chain connects TRBV27 to TRBJ1-2; weak D call: TRBD1 (5 bases). The CDR3 sequence is 14 residues long. The V gene's germline CDR1 is MNHEY and CDR2 SMNVEV (reference sequence). Deletions cut 5 bases from V and 5 bases from J, with 15 bases between. Written as DNA, the CDR3 is TGTGCCAGCAGTGGCACCCGGGACGTGTATGGCTACACCTTC. Translation: CASSGTRDVYGYTF.

The V call is TRBV4-1, the J call TRBJ1-6; no clear D. Looked up from germline, CDR1 is MGHRA and CDR2 is YSYEKL. V lost 3 bases and J lost 5, with 5 bases in between. CDR3 length equals 13 residues. DNA for the CDR3: TGCGCCAGCAGCCACGGAGATAATTCACCCCTCCACTTT. Residues: CASSHGDNSPLHF.

The chain uses TRBV6-5 and TRBJ1-2; 10 positions match TRBD1. The CDR3 has 14 amino acids. Germline values: CDR1 MNHEY, CDR2 SVGAGI. Germline trimming cut 6 bases from V and 4 bases from J; bases unmatched to any gene: 5. The CDR3 DNA reads TGTGCCAGCAGCCCGGACAGGGGGGGCTATGGCTACACCTTC. Its protein is CASSPDRGGYGYTF.